This T cell receptor (beta chain) was observed in a study of CD8 T cells in ankylosing spondylitis. This clonotype was seen ten or more times. Germline loops: CDR1 SGHTA, CDR2 FQGNSA. J lost 0 bases, V lost 5 bases, and 7 bases had no gene match. CDR3 length: 15 amino acids. MiXCR, run by TCRdb on the 5' RACE reads, gives a single entry per CDR3 protein. The sample consists of about 340,000 distinct CDR3 sequences, approximately 15% of them appearing once. The J gene is TRBJ2-7, the V gene TRBV7-2, with 7 bases identical to TRBD1. Sequenced material: blood, either unsorted or a sorted T cell fraction (not recorded which). This clonotype was sampled from a male donor with ankylosing spondylitis or in good health (not recorded which). CDR3 amino acids: CASSQTGTLSYEQYF. CDR3 nucleotide sequence: TGTGCCAGCAGCCAGACAGGGACCCTCTCCTACGAGCAGTACTTC. The full variable domain, in which reference TRBV7-2 and TRBJ2-7 provide the parts outside the CDR3, is GAGVSQSPSNKVTEKGKDVELRCDPISGHTALYWYRQSLGQGLEFLIYFQGNSAPDKSGLPSDRFSAERTGGSVSTLTIQRTQQEDSAVYLCASSQTGTLSYEQYFGPGTRLTVT.